This note documents a single TCR beta chain sequence. The sample originates from a study of control samples from healthy donors and cancer patients. The CDR3 totals 15 residues. CDR1 is SGHRS and CDR2 is YFSETQ in the germline V gene. Trimming pared 4 bases from V and 6 bases from J, leaving 19 bases between. The method was immunoSEQ multiplex PCR; TCRdb's version includes in-frame clones alone and lacks a portion of them. The repertoire has some 140,000 clones, less than 90% of them found once; the top ten carry 8.7%. Sequences were obtained from blood. This receptor was obtained from a woman between 25 and 40 years old in good health. The chain is built from TRBV5-1 and TRBJ1-2, with D possibly being TRBD1 (5 bases). CDR3 sequence (DNA): TGCGCCAGCAGCCTAAGCTCACTGGGGGGAGATGGCTACACCTTC. Translation: CASSLSSLGGDGYTF.